This TCR beta chain came from a study of CD8 T cells in Susac syndrome. The germline V gene has CDR1 SNHLY and CDR2 FYNNEI. This CDR3 has 14 amino acids. With 6 bases removed from V and 3 bases from J, the gap between germline ends came to 12 bases. With random hexamers, 0.5 to 1 ug RNA was reverse transcribed. TCRdb itself ran the immunoSEQ multiplex PCR reads through MiXCR, one entry per CDR3 protein. The table shows 55,000 to 80,000 distinct CDR3 sequences, with 90% to 95% occurring only once. The sequence was collected from a human donor with Susac syndrome. The sequencing input was CD4+ T cells from PBMCs. The chain recombines TRBV2 with TRBJ1-5, with D hard to call. CDR3 region: CASRPDADNQPQHF. In nucleotides, the CDR3 is TGTGCCAGCAGACCCGACGCTGACAATCAGCCCCAGCATTTT.